These 19 T cell receptor beta chains share one sample of origin, sequenced in a study of T-cell memory formation after mild COVID-19 (dated by TCRdb to the early 2020s). The library came from 5' RACE. The sequencer listed for this sample is Illumina NovaSeq 6000. Using fastp trimming at Q25 and MiXCR clonotype assembly, TCRdb reanalyzed the public sequencing data and kept in-frame beta chains. All rows with the same CDR3 protein become a single entry with the most common DNA and genes. The sample table contains about 250,000 distinct CDR3 sequences; only one count was recorded for about a sixth of them. The ten largest account for about 4% of the sample. Sequenced input: PBMCs or a T cell subset sorted from them (not recorded which). Receptor source: a man younger than 35 who had mild COVID-19 (a few samples of this study predate the infection). The sample titles of this study are shuffled in the database, so cell type and time point are left out; the donor was told from shared clones.

A single count supports this clonotype. This chain joins TRBV11-2 and TRBJ2-1; 8 positions agree with TRBD2. Germline assignment: CDR1 SGHAT and CDR2 FQNNGV. The V gene end was trimmed by 4 bases and the J gene end by 11 bases; junction bases not matched to a gene: 7. The CDR3 is made up of 13 amino acids. The CDR3 nucleotides are TGTGCCAGCAGCTCCCGGACTAGCCCCAAGCAGTTCTTC. It is translated as CASSSRTSPKQFF.

This clonotype was seen more than once but under ten times. The J gene is TRBJ1-1, the V gene TRBV7-2, with D possibly being TRBD1 (6 bases). The CDR3 is 11 residues long. The germline V gene encodes CDR1 SGHTA and CDR2 FQGNSA. CDR3 residues: CLGGKNTEAFF. DNA for the CDR3: TGTTTGGGGGGCAAGAACACTGAAGCTTTCTTT.

This clonotype turned up a few times. This rearrangement joins TRBV12-3 or TRBV12-4 to TRBJ1-3, with D hard to call. The CDR3 covers 12 residues. V was pared by 3 bases and J by 8 bases, with 8 bases between. CDR3 DNA sequence: TGTGCCAGCAGTTTGGTACGGGACACCATATATTTT. It codes for CASSLVRDTIYF.

The chain uses TRBV6-6 and TRBJ1-1; 7 bases line up with TRBD1. The CDR3 has 16 residues. CDR1 MNHNY and CDR2 SVGAGI come from the germline V gene (reference sequence). J lost 2 bases, V lost 2 bases, and 8 bases had no gene match. This CDR3 is CASSYQAGGINTEAFF. The DNA for the CDR3 is TGTGCCAGCAGTTACCAGGCAGGGGGTATTAACACTGAAGCTTTCTTT.

The chain has TRBV6-2 or TRBV6-3 and TRBJ1-4; 9 bases are a match to TRBD1. Germline V lookup: CDR1 MNHEY, CDR2 SVGEGT. V shed 5 bases and J 7 bases; nucleotides not matched to a gene: 8. CDR3 length: 15 residues. The CDR3 nucleotides read TGTGCCAGCAGTAAAAACAGGGGGCAGACTGAAAAACTGTTTTTT. It encodes CASSKNRGQTEKLFF.

This clonotype was picked up many times. The chain has TRBV5-1 and TRBJ2-2, with 7 bases that match TRBD2. The CDR3 is made up of 15 amino acids. V trimming: 1 base; J trimming: 3 bases; junction bases outside the gene matches: 3. Per the germline V gene, CDR1 is SGHRS and CDR2 is YFSETQ. The CDR3 nucleotides are TGCGCCAGCAGCTTGCCGGGGGGACACACCGGGGAGCTGTTTTTT. Protein product: CASSLPGGHTGELFF. Supplemented by reference TRBV5-1 and TRBJ2-2, the full variable domain reads KAGVTQTPRYLIKTRGQQVTLSCSPISGHRSVSWYQQTPGQGLQFLFEYFSETQRNKGNFPGRFSGRQFSNSRSEMNVSTLELGDSALYLCASSLPGGHTGELFFGEGSRLTVL.

A few counts support this clonotype. V usage is TRBV4-2 and J usage is TRBJ2-7, with TRBD1 identical over 8 bases. V dropped 5 bases and J dropped 2; count of bases not matched to a gene: 11. The germline gives CDR1 LGHNA, CDR2 YNFKEQ. This CDR3 spans 16 amino acids. DNA of the CDR3: TGTGCCAGCAGCGAAGGACAGGGTAAAAACCCCTACGAGCAGTACTTC. It translates to CASSEGQGKNPYEQYF.

This clonotype was picked up many times. This chain uses TRBV5-1 with TRBJ2-4, with 9 bases aligning to TRBD2. Germline V gene data show CDR1 as SGHRS and CDR2 as YFSETQ. J was trimmed by 8 bases and V by 0 bases; bases with no gene match: 12. This CDR3 contains 17 residues. Here the CDR3 DNA reads TGCGCCAGCAGCTTGGTATACGCGGGGGGGGCCGGAGACATTCAGTACTTC. Its translation: CASSLVYAGGAGDIQYF.

This clonotype was counted a few times. The rearrangement uses TRBV20-1 and TRBJ2-5; no firm D call. V lost 6 bases, J lost 14 bases, and 22 bases lay in between. The CDR3 length is 12 residues. The germline V gene has CDR1 DFQATT and CDR2 SNEGSKA (reference sequence). This chain's CDR3 is CSALTDQETRYF. The DNA for the CDR3 is TGCAGTGCCCTCACTGATCAAGAGACCCGATACTTC.

This clonotype was observed a handful of times. This chain links TRBV29-1 with TRBJ2-1, with 9 bases matching TRBD1. The germline CDR1 and CDR2 sequences are SQVTM and ANQGSEA. V shed 5 bases and J 5 bases; nucleotides not matched to a gene: 4. The CDR3 is 13 residues long. Here the CDR3 DNA reads TGCAGCGTTTACAGGGGGCCAAACAATGAGCAGTTCTTC. The encoded protein is CSVYRGPNNEQFF.

The V and J genes are TRBV4-3 and TRBJ2-1; possibly TRBD2 for D (5 bases). The germline gives CDR1 LGHNA, CDR2 YSLEER. Trimming removed 0 bases from V and 10 bases from J, with 13 bases in between. The CDR3 has 14 residues. CDR3 region: CASSQEHSQREQFF. DNA of the CDR3: TGCGCCAGCAGCCAAGAACACTCACAGCGGGAGCAGTTCTTC.

This clonotype has only a few counts. The V gene is TRBV7-2, the J gene TRBJ2-1; D tentatively reads TRBD1 or TRBD2 (5 bases each). The germline V gene encodes CDR1 SGHTA and CDR2 FQGNSA. V was trimmed by 5 bases and J by 8 bases, leaving 19 bases between them. The CDR3 has 15 residues. CDR3: CASSPIDLRGDEQFF. CDR3 DNA: TGTGCCAGCAGCCCGATAGATTTGAGGGGCGATGAGCAGTTCTTC.

The sample holds a few counts of this clonotype. The genes are TRBV3-1 and TRBJ2-5; D is unresolved. The CDR3 covers 16 residues. Germline assignment: CDR1 LGHDT and CDR2 YNNKEL (reference sequence). V was cut by 4 bases and J by 5 bases, with 20 bases left in between. The CDR3 coding sequence is TGTGCCAGCAGCCCGAGACTCCGCTCCGCCAGGGAGACCCAGTACTTC. It codes for CASSPRLRSARETQYF.

J is TRBJ2-5 and V is TRBV4-3; TRBD2 matches 8 bases. V was pared by 2 bases and J by 5 bases, with 7 bases of the junction left unmatched. The CDR3 spans 15 residues. Germline assignment: CDR1 LGHNA and CDR2 YSLEER. For the CDR3, the DNA is TGCGCCAGCAGCCAATCGGGGGGGCAAGGGGAGACCCAGTACTTC. Residues: CASSQSGGQGETQYF.

The V gene is TRBV7-9, the J gene TRBJ2-5; tentatively, D is TRBD1 (5 bases). Between the trimmed V and J ends, which lost 2 bases and 5 bases, there was a span of 15 bases. The CDR3 has 15 residues. Looked up from germline, CDR1 is SEHNR and CDR2 is FQNEAQ (reference sequence). In DNA form, the CDR3 reads TGTGCCAGCAGCTTACAGGGTAGGACGGATGAGACCCAGTACTTC. As protein: CASSLQGRTDETQYF.

This clonotype was counted ten times or more. J is TRBJ1-4 and V is TRBV7-2; perhaps TRBD1 as D (5 bases). The V gene lost 5 bases and the J gene lost 4 bases, with 11 bases spanning the gap. CDR1 SGHTA and CDR2 FQGNSA come from the germline V gene. This CDR3 comprises 14 residues. The CDR3, as DNA: TGTGCCAGCAGCATCACAGGTCTTAATGAAAAACTGTTTTTT. It encodes CASSITGLNEKLFF.

This clonotype was observed many times. This chain connects TRBV6-5 to TRBJ1-4; D is unresolved. V was clipped by 10 bases and J by 0 bases, with 21 bases between them. The CDR3 is 17 amino acids. CDR1 is MNHEY, CDR2 SVGAGI, per germline. In nucleotides, the CDR3 is TGTGCCACCAAGTTGGGAGACTATCCCTCAACTAATGAAAAACTGTTTTTT. Amino acids: CATKLGDYPSTNEKLFF.

J is TRBJ1-1 and V is TRBV6-2 or TRBV6-3, with 7 nucleotides matching TRBD1. With 6 bases clipped from V and 3 bases from J, the junction kept 10 bases outside the gene matches. Looked up from germline, CDR1 is MNHEY and CDR2 is SVGEGT. CDR3 length: 15 amino acids. The CDR3 coding sequence is TGTGCCAGCAGCTTGACAGGGAGCCAGGACACTGAAGCTTTCTTT. Translation: CASSLTGSQDTEAFF.

The V and J genes are TRBV6-5 and TRBJ1-6, with a possible D match to TRBD1 (6 bases). The CDR3 spans 15 residues. Germline V CDR1 and CDR2: MNHEY, SVGAGI. V dropped 2 bases and J dropped 7 bases, with 12 bases sitting between them. In DNA form, the CDR3 reads TGTGCCAGCAGTTACGGTACAGGGTGGAATTCACCCCTCCACTTT. Its protein product is CASSYGTGWNSPLHF.